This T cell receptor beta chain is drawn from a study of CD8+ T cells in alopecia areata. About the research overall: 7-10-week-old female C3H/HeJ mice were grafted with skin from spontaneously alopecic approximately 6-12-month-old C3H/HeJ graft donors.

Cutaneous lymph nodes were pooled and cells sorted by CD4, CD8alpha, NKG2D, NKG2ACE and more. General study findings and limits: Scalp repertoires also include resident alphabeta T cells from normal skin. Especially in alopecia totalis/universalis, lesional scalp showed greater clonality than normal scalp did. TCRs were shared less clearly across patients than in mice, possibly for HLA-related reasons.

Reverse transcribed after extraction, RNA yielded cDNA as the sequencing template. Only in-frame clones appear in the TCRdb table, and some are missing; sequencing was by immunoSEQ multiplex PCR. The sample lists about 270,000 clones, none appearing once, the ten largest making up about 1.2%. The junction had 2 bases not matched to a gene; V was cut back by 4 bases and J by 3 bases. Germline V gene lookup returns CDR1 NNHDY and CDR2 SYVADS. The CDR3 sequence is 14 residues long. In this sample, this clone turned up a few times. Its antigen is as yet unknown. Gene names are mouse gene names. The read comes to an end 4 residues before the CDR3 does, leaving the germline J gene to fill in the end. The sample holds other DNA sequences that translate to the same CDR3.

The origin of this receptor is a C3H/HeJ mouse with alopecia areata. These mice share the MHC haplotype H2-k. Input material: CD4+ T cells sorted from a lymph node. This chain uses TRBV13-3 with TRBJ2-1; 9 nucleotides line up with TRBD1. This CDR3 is CASSRQGGYAEQFF. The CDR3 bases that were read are TGTGCCAGCAGTCGACAGGGGGGCTATGCT.